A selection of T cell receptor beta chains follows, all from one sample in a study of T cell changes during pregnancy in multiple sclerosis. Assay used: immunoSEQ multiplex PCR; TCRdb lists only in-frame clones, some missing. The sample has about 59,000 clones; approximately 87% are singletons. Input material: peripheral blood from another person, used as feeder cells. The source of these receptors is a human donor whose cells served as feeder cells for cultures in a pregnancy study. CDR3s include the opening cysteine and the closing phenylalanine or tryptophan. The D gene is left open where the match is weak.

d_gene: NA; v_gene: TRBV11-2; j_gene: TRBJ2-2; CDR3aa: CASTQESTGELFF; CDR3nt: TGTGCCAGCACCCAGGAGAGCACCGGGGAGCTGTTTTTT
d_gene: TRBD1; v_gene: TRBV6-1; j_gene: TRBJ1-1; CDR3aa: CASSGYTGGNTEAFF; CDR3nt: TGTGCCAGCAGTGGATACACAGGGGGAAACACTGAAGCTTTCTTT
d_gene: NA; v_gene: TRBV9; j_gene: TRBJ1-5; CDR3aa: CASSVGGVQPQHF; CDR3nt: TGTGCCAGCAGCGTAGGAGGGGTTCAGCCCCAGCATTTT
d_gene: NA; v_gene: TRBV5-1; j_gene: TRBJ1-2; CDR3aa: CASRTTGRNYGYTF; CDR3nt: TGCGCCAGCAGAACTACAGGGCGTAACTATGGCTACACCTTC
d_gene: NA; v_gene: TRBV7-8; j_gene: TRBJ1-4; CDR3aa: CASSLDRGGSEKLFF; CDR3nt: TGTGCCAGCAGCTTAGACCGAGGGGGGAGTGAAAAACTGTTTTTT
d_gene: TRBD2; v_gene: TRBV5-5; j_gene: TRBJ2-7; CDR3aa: CASSWGEGEQYF; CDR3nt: TGTGCCAGCAGCTGGGGGGAGGGCGAGCAGTACTTC
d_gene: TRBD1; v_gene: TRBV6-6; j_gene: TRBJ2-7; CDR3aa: CASSPRDRAYEQYF; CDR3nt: TGTGCCAGCAGTCCCCGGGACAGGGCGTACGAGCAGTACTTC
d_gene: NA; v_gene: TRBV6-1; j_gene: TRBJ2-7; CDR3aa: CASIGRHRDVHEQYF; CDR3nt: TGTGCCAGCATCGGACGGCACCGGGACGTTCACGAGCAGTACTTC
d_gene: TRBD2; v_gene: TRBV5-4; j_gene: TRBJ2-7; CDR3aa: CASSLVASGDGWYEQYF; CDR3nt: TGTGCCAGCAGCTTGGTAGCTAGCGGAGATGGCTGGTACGAGCAGTACTTC
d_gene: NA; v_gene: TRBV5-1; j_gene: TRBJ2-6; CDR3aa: CASSLVVAGANVLTF; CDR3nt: TGCGCCAGCAGCTTGGTCGTCGCTGGGGCCAACGTCCTGACTTTC
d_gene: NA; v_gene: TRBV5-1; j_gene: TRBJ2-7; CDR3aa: CASSSDPAPYEQYF; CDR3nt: TGCGCCAGCAGCTCCGACCCAGCACCCTACGAGCAGTACTTC
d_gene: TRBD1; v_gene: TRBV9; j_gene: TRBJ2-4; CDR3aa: CASSATGALAKNIQYF; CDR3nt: TGTGCCAGCAGCGCGACAGGGGCCCTAGCCAAAAACATTCAGTACTTC
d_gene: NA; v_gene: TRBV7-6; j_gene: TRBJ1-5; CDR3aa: CASSFGGNQPQHF; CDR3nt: TGTGCCAGCAGCTTCGGGGGAAATCAGCCCCAGCATTTT
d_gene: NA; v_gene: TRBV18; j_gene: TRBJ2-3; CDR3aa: CASSLFTTGTDTQYF; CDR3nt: TGTGCCAGCTCACTCTTTACGACAGGCACAGATACGCAGTATTTT
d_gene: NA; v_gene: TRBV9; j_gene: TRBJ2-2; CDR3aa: CASSVEPYANTGELFF; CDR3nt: TGTGCCAGCAGCGTAGAGCCGTACGCGAACACCGGGGAGCTGTTTTTT
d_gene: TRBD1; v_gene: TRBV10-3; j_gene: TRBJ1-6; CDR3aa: CAISELDRGNSPLHF; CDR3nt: TGTGCCATCAGTGAGCTGGACAGGGGGAATTCACCCCTCCACTTT
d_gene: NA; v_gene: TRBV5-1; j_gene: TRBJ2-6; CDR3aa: CASSLVAPGERRFSGANVLTF; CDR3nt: TGCGCCAGCAGCCTCGTGGCTCCGGGAGAGAGGAGGTTCTCTGGGGCCAACGTCCTGACTTTC